This TCR beta chain derives from a study of T cell responses to AZD1222 COVID-19 vaccine. Overall study findings and caveats: Spike was spanned by vaccine-associated CD4 TCRs, which were dominant at 160-218 and 743-854.

Produced via immunoSEQ multiplex PCR; TCRdb's table is partial and in-frame only. The top ten clones hold approximately 1.4% of a sample with under 95,000 clones, about 90% of them seen once. About this clone itself: As yet, its antigen is unknown.

The ends were cut back, 6 bases at V and 1 base at J, with 15 bases in the middle. This CDR3 comprises 15 residues. Germline lookup yields CDR1 MNHEY and CDR2 SVGAGI. The chain joins TRBV6-5 to TRBJ1-1; tentatively, D is TRBD1 (5 bases). The sequence came from an adult who received the AZD1222 COVID-19 vaccine. Sequencing used peripheral blood, obtained 28 days after the second AZD1222 dose. The DNA of the CDR3 is TGTGCCAGCAGCGTTGCGGACAAACAGAACACTGAAGCTTTCTTT. Translated: CASSVADKQNTEAFF.